The 5 T cell receptor beta chains below were found in one sample sequenced in a study of T-cell reconstitution after alpha-beta-depleted transplantation in children. For TCRbeta, the library was prepared with unique molecular identifiers. TCRdb reprocessed the PCR reads with MiXCR, giving one entry per CDR3 protein. The sample gives hundreds of thousands of distinct CDR3 sequences, under 15% of which show up once; around 0.76% is in the top ten. Here the sequenced sample was PBMCs, taken before TCRalphabeta/CD19-depleted stem cell transplant. These receptor sequences come from a girl under 10 years old with congenital amegakaryocytic thrombocytopenia, due to receive a stem cell transplant.

The sample holds many counts of this clonotype. The chain employs TRBV20-1 and TRBJ2-1, with a possible D match to TRBD1 (6 bases). Per germline, CDR1 DFQATT and CDR2 SNEGSKA (reference sequence). The CDR3 loop spans 19 amino acids. V was clipped by 6 bases and J by 3 bases, with 30 bases between them. This chain's CDR3 is CSATQKFSGDGQDYNEQFF. The DNA for the CDR3 is TGCAGTGCGACCCAAAAGTTTTCAGGGGACGGGCAAGACTACAATGAGCAGTTCTTC.

This clonotype was detected many times. The chain joins TRBV6-2 or TRBV6-3 to TRBJ2-7, with D hard to call. V was cut by 4 bases and J by 1 base, with 11 bases left in between. This CDR3 is built from 14 residues. Germline lookup yields CDR1 MNHEY and CDR2 SVGEGT. DNA for the CDR3: TGTGCCAGCAGTTTTCGGCCTAGATCCTACGAGCAGTACTTC. It yields the protein CASSFRPRSYEQYF.

This clonotype showed up just a few times. The rearrangement uses TRBV5-1 and TRBJ2-3; 7 nucleotides agree with TRBD2. This CDR3 is built from 15 residues. Germline trimming cut 0 bases from V and 4 bases from J; bases unmatched to any gene: 5. Germline V gene sequence: CDR1 SGHRS, CDR2 YFSETQ. CDR3 coding DNA: TGCGCCAGCAGCTTGGTCGCGGGAGTCTCAGATACGCAGTATTTT. Translated: CASSLVAGVSDTQYF. The whole variable domain, remainder taken from reference TRBV5-1 and TRBJ2-3, is KAGVTQTPRYLIKTRGQQVTLSCSPISGHRSVSWYQQTPGQGLQFLFEYFSETQRNKGNFPGRFSGRQFSNSRSEMNVSTLELGDSALYLCASSLVAGVSDTQYFGPGTRLTVL.

This clonotype has a handful of counts. V gene TRBV20-1 combines with J gene TRBJ2-1, with 10 bases lining up with TRBD2. The J segment lost 7 bases and the V segment lost 4 bases, leaving 13 bases of the junction unmatched. This CDR3 contains 16 residues. Germline values: CDR1 DFQATT, CDR2 SNEGSKA (reference sequence). CDR3 sequence (DNA): TGCAGTGCTACCTCGGTACTAGCGGGAAACGGGAATGAGCAGTTCTTC. It translates to CSATSVLAGNGNEQFF.

The chain uses TRBV5-1 and TRBJ1-1, with D possibly matching TRBD1 (5 bases). Deletions cut 0 bases from V and 2 bases from J, with 8 bases between. The CDR3 covers 14 residues. Germline values: CDR1 SGHRS, CDR2 YFSETQ. As DNA, the CDR3 is TGCGCCAGCAGCTTGGGGGACCCAAACACTGAAGCTTTCTTT. It yields the protein CASSLGDPNTEAFF.